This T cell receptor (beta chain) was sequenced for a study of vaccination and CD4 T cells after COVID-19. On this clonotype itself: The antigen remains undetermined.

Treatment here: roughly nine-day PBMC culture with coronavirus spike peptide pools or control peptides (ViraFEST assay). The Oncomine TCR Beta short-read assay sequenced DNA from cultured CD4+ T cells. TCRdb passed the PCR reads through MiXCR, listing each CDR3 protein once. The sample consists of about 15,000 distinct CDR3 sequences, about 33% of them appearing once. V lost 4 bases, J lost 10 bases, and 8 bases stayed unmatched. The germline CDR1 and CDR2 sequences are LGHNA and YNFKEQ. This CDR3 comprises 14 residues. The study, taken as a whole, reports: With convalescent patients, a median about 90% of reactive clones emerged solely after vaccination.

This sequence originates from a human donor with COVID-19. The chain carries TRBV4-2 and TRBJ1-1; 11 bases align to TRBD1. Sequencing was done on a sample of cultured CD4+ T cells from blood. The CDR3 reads CASSPSRGQGVAFF. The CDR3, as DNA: TGTGCCAGCAGCCCGAGCCGGGGACAGGGGGTAGCTTTCTTT.